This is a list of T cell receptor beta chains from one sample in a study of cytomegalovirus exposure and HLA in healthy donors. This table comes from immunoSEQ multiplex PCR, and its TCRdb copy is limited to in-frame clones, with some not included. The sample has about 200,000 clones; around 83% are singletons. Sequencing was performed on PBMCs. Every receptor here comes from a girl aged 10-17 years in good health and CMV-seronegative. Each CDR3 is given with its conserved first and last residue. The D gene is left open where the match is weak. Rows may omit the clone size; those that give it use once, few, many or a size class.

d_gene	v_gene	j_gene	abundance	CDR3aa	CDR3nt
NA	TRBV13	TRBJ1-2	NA	CASSLDRVYGYTF	TGTGCCAGCAGCTTAGACAGGGTCTATGGCTACACCTTC
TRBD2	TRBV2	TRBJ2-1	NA	CASNPTSGGAHEQFF	TGTGCCAGCAACCCGACTAGCGGGGGGGCGCATGAGCAGTTCTTC
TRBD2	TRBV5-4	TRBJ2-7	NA	CASSLRGGRTSYEQYF	TGTGCCAGCAGCTTGCGGGGCGGGAGGACCTCCTACGAGCAGTACTTC
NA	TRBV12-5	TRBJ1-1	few	CASGLVGGREAFF	TGTGCTAGTGGTTTGGTAGGAGGCAGAGAAGCTTTCTTT
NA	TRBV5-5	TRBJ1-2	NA	CASSIARTYGYTF	TGTGCCAGCAGCATAGCTAGGACATATGGCTACACCTTC
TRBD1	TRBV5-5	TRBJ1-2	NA	CASSSGTDYGYTF	TGTGCCAGCAGCTCCGGGACAGACTATGGCTACACCTTC
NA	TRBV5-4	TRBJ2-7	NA	CASSPGDSSYEQYF	TGTGCCAGCAGCCCGGGGGATAGCTCCTACGAGCAGTACTTC
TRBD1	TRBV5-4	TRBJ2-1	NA	CASSYRDRYNEQFF	TGTGCCAGCAGCTACCGGGACAGGTACAATGAGCAGTTCTTC
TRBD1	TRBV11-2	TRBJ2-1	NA	CASSLETGGYNEQFF	TGTGCCAGCAGCTTAGAGACAGGGGGTTACAATGAGCAGTTCTTC
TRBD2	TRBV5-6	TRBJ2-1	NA	CASSLVEQRGVVRNEQFF	TGTGCCAGCAGCTTGGTAGAGCAGCGGGGGGTGGTGCGCAATGAGCAGTTCTTC
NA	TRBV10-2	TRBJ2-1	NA	CASRRGYSNYNEQFF	TGCGCCAGCAGAAGGGGCTATAGTAACTACAATGAGCAGTTCTTC
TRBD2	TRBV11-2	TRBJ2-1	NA	CASSRTSGGLNEQFF	TGTGCCAGCAGCCGGACTAGCGGGGGGCTCAATGAGCAGTTCTTC
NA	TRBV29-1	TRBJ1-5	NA	CSARLTGIGQPQHF	TGCAGCGCTCGGCTCACAGGGATAGGACAGCCCCAGCATTTT
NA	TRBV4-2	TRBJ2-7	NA	CASGTTPNSYEQYF	TGTGCCAGCGGCACGACACCTAACTCCTACGAGCAGTACTTC
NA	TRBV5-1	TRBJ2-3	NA	CASMLTDTQYF	TGCGCCAGCATGTTAACAGATACGCAGTATTTT
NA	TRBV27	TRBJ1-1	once	CASSLIRGTEAFF	TGTGCCAGCAGTTTAATTCGGGGCACTGAAGCTTTCTTT
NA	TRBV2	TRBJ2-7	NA	CASSEAGQDYEQYF	TGTGCCAGCAGTGAAGCAGGCCAGGACTACGAGCAGTACTTC
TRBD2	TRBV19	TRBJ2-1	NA	CASSQSGSPYNEQFF	TGTGCCAGTAGTCAGAGCGGGAGCCCCTACAATGAGCAGTTCTTC
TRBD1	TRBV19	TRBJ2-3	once	CASRDRGTDTQYF	TGTGCCAGTAGGGACAGGGGCACAGATACGCAGTATTTT
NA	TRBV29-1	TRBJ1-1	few	CSGEEAFF	TGCAGCGGGGAGGAAGCTTTCTTT
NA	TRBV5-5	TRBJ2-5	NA	CASSLEFGGQTQYF	TGTGCCAGCAGCTTGGAATTTGGGGGCCAAACCCAGTACTTC
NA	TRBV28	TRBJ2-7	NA	CASFPQTGIYSYEQYF	TGTGCCAGCTTCCCGCAAACCGGGATTTATTCCTACGAGCAGTACTTC
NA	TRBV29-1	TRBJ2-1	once	CSVDSRGPNNEQFF	TGCAGTGTTGACTCCCGCGGGCCCAACAATGAGCAGTTCTTC
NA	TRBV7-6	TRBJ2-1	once	CASSLVPDPTNNEQFF	TGTGCCAGCAGCTTAGTTCCAGACCCTACTAACAATGAGCAGTTCTTC
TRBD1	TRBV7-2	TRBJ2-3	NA	CASSPPWDRADTQYF	TGTGCCAGCAGCCCCCCCTGGGACAGGGCCGATACGCAGTATTTT
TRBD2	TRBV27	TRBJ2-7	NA	CASSSSGVLIAEQYF	TGTGCCAGCTCGTCAAGCGGGGTGCTCATCGCCGAGCAGTACTTC
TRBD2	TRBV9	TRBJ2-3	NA	CASSVTSARTDTQYF	TGTGCCAGCAGCGTAACTAGCGCACGCACAGATACGCAGTATTTT
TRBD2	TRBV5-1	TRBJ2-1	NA	CASARGGGPGLEEGSHNEQFF	TGCGCCAGCGCACGGGGGGGAGGACCGGGACTAGAAGAGGGGAGCCACAATGAGCAGTTCTTC
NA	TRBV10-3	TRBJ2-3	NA	CAISDKGGRTDTQYF	TGTGCCATCAGTGATAAGGGAGGTAGGACAGATACGCAGTATTTT